This T cell receptor (beta chain) was retrieved from a study of T cells in Graves' hyperthyroidism and ophthalmopathy. This clonotype has at least ten counts. Its antigen is still unknown. The germline CDR1 and CDR2 sequences are LNHDA and SQIVND (reference sequence). Germline trimming cut 5 bases from V and 3 bases from J; bases unmatched to any gene: 4. The CDR3 has 15 amino acids. Authors of the study amplified TCR beta CDR3 regions from RNA transcripts. The primer set for the first-round RT-PCR of the TCR CDR3 was HTBI. TCRdb used MiXCR to reprocess the multiplex PCR reads, holding one entry per CDR3 protein. The sample records 280,000 or so distinct CDR3 sequences, 25% being singletons. Study-wide findings and caveats: Ophthalmopathy and stable hyperthyroidism were told apart by a 13 V-J model.

The sequenced sample was blood. The sequence was obtained from a man aged 35 to 55 with Graves' hyperthyroidism that later progressed to Graves' ophthalmopathy. The chain has TRBV19 and TRBJ2-2; 9 positions match TRBD1. The CDR3 DNA reads as TGTGCCAGTAGTTGGACAGGGGAGGACACCGGGGAGCTGTTTTTT. It encodes CASSWTGEDTGELFF.